This T cell receptor beta chain was captured by sequencing in a study of T cell repertoires in cytomegalovirus infection. Across the study: Evidence of both CMV infection and a matching HLA type came from public TCR beta signatures. Overall study results and limits: Predominance within the ex vivo response was attributable to HLA-C-restricted CMV-specific TCR beta clonotypes.

CDR3 length: 15 amino acids. Germline-derived CDR1 and CDR2 are MGHRA and YSYEKL. TCRdb recomputed calls from the reads with MiXCR, one row per CDR3 protein. This table has some 440,000 distinct CDR3 sequences, roughly 30% appearing once. To note about this clonotype: As yet, its antigen is unknown. A much larger clone lies one base from this, so it may be a read error.

This TCR derives from a human donor in good health (CMV status not recorded). Some clones in this sample may be carry-over from other donors' samples. The chain combines TRBV4-1 with TRBJ2-1, with D perhaps matching TRBD1 or TRBD2 (5 bases each). The sample consisted of PBMCs. As DNA, the CDR3 is TGCGCCAGCAGACAAGATCGGGGACGATACAATGAGCAGTTCTTC. This encodes CASRQDRGRYNEQFF.